This T cell receptor (beta chain) was retrieved from a study of OX40 agonist ivuxolimab in advanced cancers. CDR3 length: 15 residues. Germline V gene lookup returns CDR1 MGHRA and CDR2 YSYEKL. The V and J ends lost 4 bases and 1 base, in that order; junction bases with no gene match: 3. Whole-study results and caveats: The expanded peripheral T cells' antigen specificity was not determined.

On this clone itself: Its specificity is unknown.

This table comes from immunoSEQ multiplex PCR, and its TCRdb copy is limited to in-frame clones, with some not included. The data hold 60,000 to 75,000 clones, with about 84% observed a single time. The investigators sampled blood at baseline, at cycle 4 day 1, and at cycle 7 day 1. The source was CD4+ or CD8+ T cells sorted from blood, collected in a trial of the OX40 agonist ivuxolimab. The J gene is TRBJ2-2, the V gene TRBV4-1; 7 nucleotides line up with TRBD1. This clonotype was sampled from an adult with an advanced solid tumor such as melanoma, head and neck, liver or kidney cancer. Here the CDR3 DNA reads TGCGCCAGCAGCCTATGGACAGGGAACACCGGGGAGCTGTTTTTT. Its protein is CASSLWTGNTGELFF.